Listed below are T cell receptor beta chains from one sample, sequenced in a study of OX40 agonist ivuxolimab in advanced cancers. TCRdb keeps only in-frame clones here, not all; method: immunoSEQ multiplex PCR. Of 60,000 to 65,000 clones in the sample, roughly 83% are singletons; the top ten hold 0.7%. Sample: CD4+ or CD8+ T cells sorted from blood, taken in a trial of the OX40 agonist ivuxolimab. The receptor set was obtained from an adult with an advanced solid tumor such as melanoma, head and neck, liver or kidney cancer. The CDR3 runs from the conserved cysteine through the conserved F or W. Each record gives: V gene, clone size, D gene, J gene, CDR3 protein, CDR3 DNA. A D gene is named only where the DNA matches it firmly. Clone size appears in some rows only: once, few, many, or a class for an expanded clone.

v_call: TRBV19
clone_size: NA
d_call: NA
j_call: TRBJ1-3
cdr3_aa: CASSIDPVGNTIYF
cdr3_nt: TGTGCCAGTAGTATCGATCCAGTTGGAAACACCATATATTTT

v_call: TRBV19
clone_size: NA
d_call: TRBD1
j_call: TRBJ1-2
cdr3_aa: CASSVSGVGTDGYTF
cdr3_nt: TGTGCCAGTAGTGTCTCCGGAGTGGGGACAGATGGCTACACCTTC

v_call: TRBV15
clone_size: once
d_call: NA
j_call: TRBJ1-3
cdr3_aa: CATSTDRGNTIYF
cdr3_nt: TGTGCCACCAGCACCGACAGGGGAAACACCATATATTTT

v_call: TRBV10-1
clone_size: NA
d_call: TRBD2
j_call: TRBJ2-3
cdr3_aa: CASGTSDADTQYF
cdr3_nt: TGCGCCAGTGGGACTAGCGACGCAGATACGCAGTATTTT

v_call: TRBV7-2
clone_size: NA
d_call: TRBD2
j_call: TRBJ2-1
cdr3_aa: CASRTPGLAGHNEQFF
cdr3_nt: TGTGCCAGCAGGACACCGGGACTAGCGGGTCACAATGAGCAGTTCTTC

v_call: TRBV5-6
clone_size: NA
d_call: TRBD2
j_call: TRBJ2-7
cdr3_aa: CASSLELAGGRPDF
cdr3_nt: TGTGCCAGCAGCTTGGAACTAGCGGGGGGCCGGCCGGACTTC

v_call: TRBV2
clone_size: few
d_call: TRBD1
j_call: TRBJ1-4
cdr3_aa: CASRDRGSVNEKLFF
cdr3_nt: TGTGCCAGCAGGGACAGGGGTTCGGTTAATGAAAAACTGTTTTTT

v_call: TRBV19
clone_size: few
d_call: NA
j_call: TRBJ1-1
cdr3_aa: CASTRTGGSNTEAFF
cdr3_nt: TGTGCCAGTACTCGAACGGGGGGCTCGAACACTGAAGCTTTCTTT

v_call: TRBV5-1
clone_size: NA
d_call: NA
j_call: TRBJ2-5
cdr3_aa: CASSSGSTQETQYF
cdr3_nt: TGCGCCAGCAGCTCGGGGTCAACACAAGAGACCCAGTACTTC

v_call: TRBV5-4
clone_size: NA
d_call: TRBD1
j_call: TRBJ1-2
cdr3_aa: CASSLGQGAYGYTF
cdr3_nt: TGTGCCAGCAGCTTGGGACAGGGGGCATATGGCTACACCTTC

v_call: TRBV25-1
clone_size: NA
d_call: NA
j_call: TRBJ1-2
cdr3_aa: CASSESGENYGYTF
cdr3_nt: TGTGCCAGCAGTGAATCCGGGGAAAACTATGGCTACACCTTC

v_call: TRBV13
clone_size: NA
d_call: NA
j_call: TRBJ2-1
cdr3_aa: CASSLGAAGSYNEQFF
cdr3_nt: TGTGCCAGCAGCTTAGGGGCGGCAGGATCCTACAATGAGCAGTTCTTC

v_call: TRBV6-1
clone_size: NA
d_call: NA
j_call: TRBJ2-7
cdr3_aa: CASSEGNGLGYEQYF
cdr3_nt: TGTGCCAGCAGTGAAGGAAACGGCCTCGGCTACGAGCAGTACTTC

v_call: TRBV10-3
clone_size: NA
d_call: NA
j_call: TRBJ2-1
cdr3_aa: CAIHDRGNEQFF
cdr3_nt: TGTGCCATTCATGATCGGGGCAATGAGCAGTTCTTC

v_call: TRBV9
clone_size: NA
d_call: NA
j_call: TRBJ2-7
cdr3_aa: CASSPTPAFHYEQYF
cdr3_nt: TGTGCCAGCAGCCCTACCCCGGCCTTTCACTACGAGCAGTACTTC

v_call: TRBV2
clone_size: few
d_call: NA
j_call: TRBJ1-4
cdr3_aa: CASSERGWGEKLFF
cdr3_nt: TGTGCCAGCAGTGAACGGGGTTGGGGAGAAAAACTGTTTTTT

v_call: TRBV30
clone_size: once
d_call: NA
j_call: TRBJ1-2
cdr3_aa: CAWSPGGYGYTF
cdr3_nt: TGTGCCTGGAGTCCGGGGGGCTATGGCTACACCTTC

v_call: TRBV11-2
clone_size: NA
d_call: TRBD1
j_call: TRBJ1-4
cdr3_aa: CASSLDQTGVSEKLFF
cdr3_nt: TGTGCCAGCAGCTTAGATCAGACAGGGGTATCTGAAAAACTGTTTTTT

v_call: TRBV6-6
clone_size: NA
d_call: NA
j_call: TRBJ1-2
cdr3_aa: CASTVRTSGYGYTF
cdr3_nt: TGTGCCAGCACCGTACGGACATCAGGGTATGGCTACACCTTC

v_call: TRBV4-1
clone_size: NA
d_call: NA
j_call: TRBJ1-1
cdr3_aa: CASSQPREGLVNTEAFF
cdr3_nt: TGCGCCAGCAGCCAACCTCGAGAGGGGCTCGTCAACACTGAAGCTTTCTTT

v_call: TRBV18
clone_size: NA
d_call: NA
j_call: TRBJ2-5
cdr3_aa: CASSQVETQYF
cdr3_nt: TGTGCCAGCTCACAAGTAGAGACCCAGTACTTC

v_call: TRBV29-1
clone_size: NA
d_call: NA
j_call: TRBJ2-6
cdr3_aa: CSAAAHGDSGANVLTF
cdr3_nt: TGCAGCGCCGCTGCTCACGGGGACTCTGGGGCCAACGTCCTGACTTTC

v_call: TRBV19
clone_size: NA
d_call: NA
j_call: TRBJ2-2
cdr3_aa: CASSLHPGELFF
cdr3_nt: TGTGCCAGTAGTCTACACCCCGGGGAGCTGTTTTTT

v_call: TRBV27
clone_size: NA
d_call: NA
j_call: TRBJ2-3
cdr3_aa: CASSFGSNTDTQYF
cdr3_nt: TGTGCCAGCAGTTTCGGGTCGAACACAGATACGCAGTATTTT

v_call: TRBV5-1
clone_size: NA
d_call: TRBD1
j_call: TRBJ1-4
cdr3_aa: CASSSTGTGKLFF
cdr3_nt: TGCGCCAGCAGCAGCACAGGGACAGGAAAACTGTTTTTT

v_call: TRBV7-9
clone_size: NA
d_call: NA
j_call: TRBJ2-1
cdr3_aa: CASSLPGTSYNEQFF
cdr3_nt: TGTGCCAGCAGCTTACCAGGGACCTCCTACAATGAGCAGTTCTTC

v_call: TRBV10-3
clone_size: NA
d_call: NA
j_call: TRBJ2-7
cdr3_aa: CAIQRRDSYEQYF
cdr3_nt: TGTGCCATTCAGCGGCGGGACTCCTACGAGCAGTACTTC

v_call: TRBV9
clone_size: NA
d_call: NA
j_call: TRBJ2-7
cdr3_aa: CASSVGGLSYEQYF
cdr3_nt: TGTGCCAGCAGCGTAGGGGGACTTTCCTACGAGCAGTACTTC

v_call: TRBV19
clone_size: NA
d_call: NA
j_call: TRBJ2-7
cdr3_aa: CASSIPGYEQYF
cdr3_nt: TGTGCCAGTAGTATCCCGGGCTACGAGCAGTACTTC

v_call: TRBV29-1
clone_size: NA
d_call: NA
j_call: TRBJ2-2
cdr3_aa: CSVPGGGAYTGELFF
cdr3_nt: TGCAGCGTCCCAGGTGGCGGGGCGTACACCGGGGAGCTGTTTTTT

v_call: TRBV19
clone_size: NA
d_call: TRBD1
j_call: TRBJ1-2
cdr3_aa: CASSKDRRYGYTF
cdr3_nt: TGTGCCAGTAGTAAGGACAGGAGGTATGGCTACACCTTC

v_call: TRBV2
clone_size: NA
d_call: TRBD1
j_call: TRBJ1-6
cdr3_aa: CASRPPDGRTGVQLFHF
cdr3_nt: TGTGCCAGCAGACCTCCCGACGGGCGGACAGGGGTTCAACTGTTTCACTTT

v_call: TRBV5-1
clone_size: NA
d_call: TRBD1
j_call: TRBJ1-3
cdr3_aa: CASSQGQGTNTIYF
cdr3_nt: TGCGCCAGCAGCCAAGGACAGGGCACGAACACCATATATTTT

v_call: TRBV5-1
clone_size: NA
d_call: NA
j_call: TRBJ1-1
cdr3_aa: CASSLTGDTEAFF
cdr3_nt: TGCGCCAGCAGCTTGACGGGGGACACTGAAGCTTTCTTT

v_call: TRBV20-1
clone_size: NA
d_call: NA
j_call: TRBJ1-1
cdr3_aa: CSAQANTEAFF
cdr3_nt: TGCAGTGCTCAGGCGAACACTGAAGCTTTCTTT